This TCR beta chain was captured in a study of blood T cell repertoires in COVID-19. Study as a whole: Whether acute or convalescent, the COVID-19 samples came from the United States, Italy and Spain. PBMCs, B-cell-depleted T cells, or T cells were the source of the cDNA or gDNA that made up the material.

In the original workflow: Counts of nucleated cells, estimated from reference gene primer amplification, were obtained. Assay used: immunoSEQ multiplex PCR; TCRdb lists only in-frame clones, some missing. The D gene and trimming were derived from the DNA, and the V and J assignments and clone size from that table. The table records about 81,000 clones, just over 85% of them present only once. Germline CDR1 reads SGHKS; CDR2 reads YYEKEE (reference sequence). Losses at the gene ends were 4 bases for V and 2 bases for J; bases not matched to a gene: 2. CDR3 length: 15 residues. The clonotype originates from a woman of 80 years or more with acute or convalescent COVID-19. The chain combines TRBV5-5 with TRBJ2-5, with 13 positions matching TRBD2. Material for sequencing was peripheral blood. CDR3 sequence: CASSPGLAGQETQYF. In DNA form, the CDR3 reads TGTGCCAGCAGCCCGGGACTAGCGGGACAAGAGACCCAGTACTTC.